Below are 8 T cell receptor beta chains sequenced from a single sample in a study of blood T cell repertoires in COVID-19. Only in-frame clones appear in the TCRdb table, and some are missing; sequencing was by immunoSEQ multiplex PCR. The data contain fewer than 400,000 clones, roughly 87% of them singletons. The sequencing input was PBMCs or T cells enriched from blood (not recorded which). The receptor source for this set is a woman in her late teens or twenties who had recovered from COVID-19.

Here the CDR3 DNA reads TGTGCCAGCGCAACTACTCAGACAGGGAGACTAGGCTACACCTTC. Protein: CASATTQTGRLGYTF. The chain combines TRBV9 with TRBJ1-2, with 7 bases lining up with TRBD1. CDR3 size: 15 residues. The V segment lost 7 bases and the J segment 8 bases; nucleotides outside the gene matches: 17. CDR1 SGDLS and CDR2 YYNGEE come from the germline V gene.

V is TRBV6-5 and J is TRBJ1-6, with D unclear. Trimming left V 6 bases short and J 5 bases short, with 8 bases between. Germline V gene data show CDR1 as MNHEY and CDR2 as SVGAGI. The CDR3 runs to 13 residues. CDR3 DNA sequence: TGTGCCAGCAGAAACAGAGATAATTCACCCCTCCACTTT. The encoded protein is CASRNRDNSPLHF.

This CDR3 is CAWSLGRGNTIYF. The CDR3 nucleotides read TGTGCCTGGAGTCTTGGGCGTGGAAACACCATATATTTT. The chain is built from TRBV30 and TRBJ1-3; D gene uncertain. Trimming stripped 2 bases from V and 3 bases from J, with 8 bases between. CDR1 and CDR2 from the germline V gene are GTSNPN and SVGIG (reference sequence). CDR3 size: 13 residues. Filled out from reference TRBV30 and TRBJ1-3, the complete variable domain reads SQTIHQWPATLVQPVGSPLSLECTVEGTSNPNLYWYRQAAGRGLQLLFYSVGIGQISSEVPQNLSASRPQDRQFILSSKKLLLSDSGFYLCAWSLGRGNTIYFGEGSWLTVV.

The V and J genes are TRBV21-1 and TRBJ2-7; the table's D call, TRBD1, has no DNA check behind it. TRBV21-1 is a listed pseudogene. The CDR3 is 15 amino acids. The CDR3 sequence: CASSNSPDSSYEQYF. The CDR3 DNA is TGTGCCAGCAGCAACTCCCCGGACAGCTCCTACGAGCAGTACTTC.

In this sample, this clone turned up a few times. The chain employs TRBV5-4 and TRBJ1-2, with 7 nucleotides matching TRBD1. This CDR3 is built from 13 residues. CDR1 and CDR2 (germline): SGHNT, YYREEE (reference sequence). V lost 9 bases to trimming and J lost 1 base; unmatched junction nucleotides: 6. The CDR3 nucleotides read TGTGCCACTGACCGGGACAGTAACTATGGCTACACCTTC. This codes for CATDRDSNYGYTF.

The V and J genes are TRBV14 and TRBJ2-2, with 8 bases identical to TRBD1. Germline CDR1 SGHDN, CDR2 FVKESK. CDR3 length equals 16 residues. Germline trimming cut 4 bases from V and 5 bases from J; bases unmatched to any gene: 9. The CDR3 reads CASSLDREGGTGELFF. CDR3 DNA: TGTGCCAGCAGCCTGGACAGGGAAGGGGGGACCGGGGAGCTGTTTTTT. Using reference TRBV14 and TRBJ2-2 for the parts outside the CDR3, the full variable domain is EAGVTQFPSHSVIEKGQTVTLRCDPISGHDNLYWYRRVMGKEIKFLLHFVKESKQDESGMPNNRFLAERTGGTYSTLKVQPAELEDSGVYFCASSLDREGGTGELFFGEGSRLTVL.

The CDR3 protein is CASSQTGGSQPQHF. The CDR3 nucleotides read TGTGCCAGCAGTCAAACAGGGGGCAGTCAGCCCCAGCATTTT. The V gene is TRBV25-1, the J gene TRBJ1-5, with TRBD1 matching over 9 bases. Germline V gene sequence: CDR1 MGHDK, CDR2 SYGVNS. This CDR3 has 14 amino acids. V trimming: 5 bases; J trimming: 6 bases; junction bases outside the gene matches: 5.

This clone was recorded only once. This sequence joins TRBV29-1 and TRBJ2-7; the D is unclear. V shed 4 bases and J shed 0 bases, with 16 bases lying between them. The germline CDR1 and CDR2 sequences are SQVTM and ANQGSEA. The CDR3 covers 15 residues. The CDR3 here is CSVGRSNSGSYEQYF. The CDR3 DNA reads TGCAGCGTTGGACGCTCTAACAGTGGCTCCTACGAGCAGTACTTC.